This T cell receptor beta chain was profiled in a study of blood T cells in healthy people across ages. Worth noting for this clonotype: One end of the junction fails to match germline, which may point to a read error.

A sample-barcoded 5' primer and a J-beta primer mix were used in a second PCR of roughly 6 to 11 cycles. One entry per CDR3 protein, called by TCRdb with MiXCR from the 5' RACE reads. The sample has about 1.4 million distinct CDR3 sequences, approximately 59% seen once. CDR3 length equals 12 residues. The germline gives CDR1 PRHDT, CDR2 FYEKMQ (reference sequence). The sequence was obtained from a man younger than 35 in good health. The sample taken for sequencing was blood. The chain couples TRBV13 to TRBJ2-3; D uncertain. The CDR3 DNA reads TGTGCCGGCAGCCCTAGGGCGGATACGCAGTATTTT. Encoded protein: CAGSPRADTQYF.